These 25 T cell receptor beta chains came from one sample sequenced in a study of T cells in Graves' hyperthyroidism and ophthalmopathy. Amplification of TCR beta CDR3 regions was performed using RNA transcripts as template. The primer set for the first-round RT-PCR of the TCR CDR3 was HTBI. TCRdb re-called the multiplex PCR reads through MiXCR, storing one row per CDR3 protein. The sample has hundreds of thousands of distinct CDR3 sequences, about 45% seen once. The sequenced material came from peripheral blood or thyroid tissue (not recorded which). The receptors originated from an adult man with Graves' disease, either hyperthyroidism or ophthalmopathy (not recorded which).

This clonotype showed up many times. The rearrangement joins TRBV10-3 to TRBJ1-2; D gene uncertain. V lost 2 bases to trimming and J lost 2 bases, with 6 bases between them. CDR3 length: 13 amino acids. The germline V gene has CDR1 ENHRY and CDR2 SYGVKD. The CDR3 DNA sequence: TGTGCCATCAGTGAGAGGACCAACTATGGCTACACCTTC. Residues: CAISERTNYGYTF.

The genes are TRBV29-1 and TRBJ1-2; D is ambiguous. CDR1 and CDR2 (germline): SQVTM, ANQGSEA. The germline V and J ends were trimmed by 2 bases and 8 bases, with 6 bases remaining between them. The CDR3 runs 10 residues. The CDR3 region has the DNA TGCAGCGTTGAACGCAGGGGCTACACCTTC. Its translation: CSVERRGYTF.

J is TRBJ1-5 and V is TRBV12-3 or TRBV12-4; D not certain. Trimming took 6 bases from V and 0 from J, leaving 12 bases between them. The CDR3 contains 15 residues. The CDR3 here is CASSFDTYSNQPQHF. The CDR3 nucleotides are TGTGCCAGCAGCTTTGACACCTATAGCAATCAGCCCCAGCATTTT.

The J gene is TRBJ1-6, the V gene TRBV29-1; 9 bases fit TRBD1. The germline V gene encodes CDR1 SQVTM and CDR2 ANQGSEA. With V trimmed by 8 bases and J by 7 bases, 9 bases remained unmatched. The length of the CDR3 is 14 residues. CDR3 in amino acids: CSKGTGKVNSPLHF. The CDR3 coding sequence is TGCAGCAAGGGGACAGGGAAGGTCAATTCACCCCTCCACTTT.

The chain links TRBV12-3 or TRBV12-4 to TRBJ1-5; 7 nucleotides line up with TRBD1. J gave up 7 bases and V 0 bases, and 6 bases lay outside the gene matches. The CDR3 length is 15 residues. The CDR3 region is CASSLAPQGLQPQHF. The CDR3 DNA reads TGTGCCAGCAGTTTAGCCCCACAGGGGCTCCAGCCCCAGCATTTT.

Many counts were recorded for this clonotype. J is TRBJ1-2 and V is TRBV25-1, with D uncertain. CDR1 is MGHDK and CDR2 is SYGVNS in the germline V gene. CDR3 length equals 16 residues. Trimming took 6 bases from V and 8 from J, leaving 25 bases between them. DNA for the CDR3: TGTGCCAGCAGCCAAGGTATTGACTCGGCCCTTTGGGGCTACACCTTC. The encoded protein is CASSQGIDSALWGYTF.

V and J are TRBV12-3 or TRBV12-4 and TRBJ1-6, with D tentatively TRBD1 (6 bases). The CDR3 is made up of 15 amino acids. With 2 bases removed from V and 9 bases from J, the gap between germline ends came to 14 bases. In DNA form, the CDR3 reads TGTGCCAGCAGTTTATGGGGCGTAGGGGGTTCACCCCTCCACTTT. Its protein is CASSLWGVGGSPLHF.

In the case of this clonotype: Sequence at one end of the junction differs from germline and may be a read error. The chain combines TRBV7-9 with TRBJ2-7, with D perhaps matching TRBD1 (5 bases). The CDR3 length is 14 residues. CDR1 is SEHNR and CDR2 is FQNEAQ in the germline V gene (reference sequence). The CDR3 sequence: CASSLQGISDEQCF. The CDR3 nucleotides read TGTGCCAGCAGCTTGCAGGGAATATCAGACGAGCAGTGCTTC.

The J gene is TRBJ1-4, the V gene TRBV7-9; 7 bases are a match to TRBD1. The length of the CDR3 is 15 residues. From germline, CDR1 is SEHNR and CDR2 FQNEAQ (reference sequence). V was clipped by 5 bases and J by 6 bases; unmatched bases: 9. The CDR3 nucleotides are TGTGCCAGCAGCCGACTGACAGGGAGTGATGAAAAACTGTTTTTT. Residues: CASSRLTGSDEKLFF.

This clonotype was detected ten times or more. The chain couples TRBV29-1 to TRBJ1-6; the D gene is possibly TRBD1 (6 bases). This CDR3 has 14 residues. From germline, CDR1 is SQVTM and CDR2 ANQGSEA. The V and J ends lost 6 bases and 5 bases respectively, with 14 bases between them. In nucleotides, the CDR3 is TGCAGCGTCCAGAGCGGGGGCCATAATTCACCCCTCCACTTT. This codes for CSVQSGGHNSPLHF.

The rearrangement uses TRBV5-1 and TRBJ2-7; no firm D call. This CDR3 is 16 amino acids long. CDR1 is SGHRS and CDR2 is YFSETQ in the germline V gene. Trimming removed 0 bases at V and 4 bases at J, with 17 bases between. The CDR3 is CASSLGAGSYGYEQYF. In DNA, the CDR3 is TGCGCCAGCAGCTTGGGGGCAGGAAGCTACGGGTACGAGCAGTACTTC. Using reference TRBV5-1 and TRBJ2-7 for the parts outside the CDR3, the full variable domain is KAGVTQTPRYLIKTRGQQVTLSCSPISGHRSVSWYQQTPGQGLQFLFEYFSETQRNKGNFPGRFSGRQFSNSRSEMNVSTLELGDSALYLCASSLGAGSYGYEQYFGPGTRLTVT.

The rearrangement uses TRBV7-2 and TRBJ1-2, with 8 bases lining up with TRBD1. The V gene's germline CDR1 is SGHTA and CDR2 FQGNSA. The CDR3 is 17 amino acids. The junction had 8 bases not matched to a gene; V was cut back by 2 bases and J by 0 bases. The CDR3 loop is CASSLRDRHPSNYGYTF. CDR3 in DNA: TGTGCCAGCAGCTTAAGGGACAGGCATCCTTCTAACTATGGCTACACCTTC.

The table lists this clonotype with many counts. V and J are TRBV7-6 and TRBJ2-7; 7 bases line up with TRBD1. J gave up 6 bases and V 3 bases, and 8 bases lay outside the gene matches. In germline, CDR1 is SGHVS, CDR2 FNYEAQ. This CDR3 has 14 amino acids. CDR3 sequence: CASSFGTDIGEQYF. CDR3 nucleotides: TGTGCCAGCAGCTTCGGGACAGACATCGGCGAGCAGTACTTC.

The chain combines TRBV19 with TRBJ1-1; tentatively, D is TRBD1 (6 bases). This CDR3 region has 15 residues. The V end was cut by 7 bases, the J end by 0 bases, with 15 bases between. In germline, CDR1 is LNHDA, CDR2 SQIVND (reference sequence). This chain's CDR3 is CASTPARTVNTEAFF. The CDR3 DNA sequence: TGTGCCAGTACCCCCGCCCGGACAGTGAACACTGAAGCTTTCTTT.

The chain uses TRBV7-2 and TRBJ2-7; 7 nucleotides match TRBD2. The CDR3 has 14 residues. Germline trimming cut 2 bases from V and 5 bases from J; bases unmatched to any gene: 6. Germline CDR1 SGHTA, CDR2 FQGNSA. CDR3 bases: TGTGCCAGCAGCTTAAAGACTAGCATCGACGAGCAGTACTTC. Translating it yields CASSLKTSIDEQYF.

This sequence joins TRBV12-3 or TRBV12-4 and TRBJ2-5, with D possibly called TRBD1 or TRBD2 (6 bases each). Trimming stripped 6 bases from V and 4 bases from J, with 15 bases between. There are 14 residues in the CDR3. The CDR3, as DNA: TGTGCCAGCAGCGGCCCGGGGGCAGGAGAGACCCAGTACTTC. Translation gives CASSGPGAGETQYF.

V usage is TRBV19 and J usage is TRBJ2-7, with TRBD1 matching over 9 bases. Trimming removed 2 bases from V and 1 base from J; junction bases left unmatched: 3. Germline CDR1 LNHDA, CDR2 SQIVND (reference sequence). There are 15 residues in the CDR3. This CDR3 is CASSIRDRGSYEQYF. CDR3 DNA sequence: TGTGCCAGTAGTATACGAGACAGGGGGTCCTACGAGCAGTACTTC.

This chain connects TRBV20-1 to TRBJ1-5; 8 bases match TRBD1. The CDR3 length is 15 residues. CDR1 is DFQATT and CDR2 is SNEGSKA in the germline V gene (reference sequence). The V and J ends lost 5 bases and 3 bases, in that order; junction bases with no gene match: 9. CDR3: CSAVQGGATNQPQHF. The CDR3 DNA sequence: TGCAGTGCTGTACAGGGGGGAGCGACCAATCAGCCCCAGCATTTT.

This clonotype occurred a few times. The V call is TRBV5-1, the J call TRBJ1-1; D perhaps matches TRBD1 (6 bases). V was trimmed by 4 bases and J by 1 base, leaving 11 bases between them. Looked up from germline, CDR1 is SGHRS and CDR2 is YFSETQ. The CDR3 extends over 14 amino acids. The CDR3 region is CASSRSDRNTEAFF. The CDR3 coding sequence is TGCGCCAGCAGCCGATCGGACAGGAACACTGAAGCTTTCTTT.

This chain links TRBV11-2 with TRBJ1-2; maybe TRBD1 (5 bases). Trimming pared 9 bases from V and 4 bases from J, leaving 18 bases between. Germline CDR1 SGHAT, CDR2 FQNNGV. This CDR3 comprises 14 residues. This CDR3 reads CASSIQVGVYGYTF. Here the CDR3 DNA reads TGTGCCAGTAGTATTCAGGTAGGGGTCTATGGCTACACCTTC.

This clonotype was counted a single time. V gene TRBV6-1 combines with J gene TRBJ2-7; a possible D gene is TRBD2 (5 bases). The CDR3 totals 13 residues. Germline lookup yields CDR1 MNHNS and CDR2 SASEGT. V dropped 6 bases and J dropped 2 bases, with 11 bases sitting between them. This chain's CDR3 is CASRGARTYEQYF. In DNA form, the CDR3 reads TGTGCCAGCAGGGGAGCGCGAACCTACGAGCAGTACTTC.

This clonotype appeared many times. The V and J genes are TRBV10-2 and TRBJ2-7, with TRBD2 identical over 9 bases. The J segment lost 4 bases and the V segment lost 7 bases, leaving 2 bases of the junction unmatched. The CDR3 loop spans 12 amino acids. CDR1 WSHSY and CDR2 SAAADI come from the germline V gene. CDR3 residues: CASMSGRYEQYF. CDR3 DNA sequence: TGCGCCAGCATGAGCGGGAGGTACGAGCAGTACTTC.

This clonotype has a handful of counts. The chain combines TRBV7-9 with TRBJ1-2; 8 bases match TRBD1. The J segment lost 0 bases and the V segment lost 5 bases, leaving 11 bases of the junction unmatched. CDR1 and CDR2 from the germline V gene are SEHNR and FQNEAQ (reference sequence). The CDR3 extends over 17 amino acids. The CDR3 protein is CASSPWTGLSTNYGYTF. CDR3 DNA: TGTGCCAGCAGCCCGTGGACAGGGCTGAGTACTAACTATGGCTACACCTTC.

The V gene is TRBV20-1, the J gene TRBJ1-2; no definite D call. Trimming pared 1 base from V and 8 bases from J, leaving 8 bases between. This CDR3 region has 11 residues. Germline-derived CDR1 and CDR2 are DFQATT and SNEGSKA (reference sequence). The CDR3: CSARGSGGYTF. The CDR3 DNA sequence: TGCAGTGCTAGAGGGAGCGGGGGCTACACCTTC.

This clonotype appeared many times. V usage is TRBV7-9 and J usage is TRBJ1-2; perhaps TRBD1 as D (5 bases). The V end was cut by 7 bases, the J end by 0 bases, with 21 bases between. The CDR3 runs to 17 residues. Looked up from germline, CDR1 is SEHNR and CDR2 is FQNEAQ (reference sequence). CDR3 nucleotide sequence: TGTGCCAGCACCTCTTCGCGACCGGGACTCTCTAACTATGGCTACACCTTC. This sequence encodes CASTSSRPGLSNYGYTF.